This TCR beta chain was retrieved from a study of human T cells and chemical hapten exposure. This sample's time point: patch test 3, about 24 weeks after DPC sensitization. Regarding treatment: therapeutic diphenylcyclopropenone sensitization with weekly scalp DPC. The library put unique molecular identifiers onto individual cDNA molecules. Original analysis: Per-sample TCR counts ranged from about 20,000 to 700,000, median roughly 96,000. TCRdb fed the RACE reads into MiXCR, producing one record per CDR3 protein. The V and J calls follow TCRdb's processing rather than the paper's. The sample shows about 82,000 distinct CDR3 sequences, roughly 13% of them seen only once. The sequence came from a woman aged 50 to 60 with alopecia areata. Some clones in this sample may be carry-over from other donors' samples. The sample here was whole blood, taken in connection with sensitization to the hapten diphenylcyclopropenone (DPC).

The DNA for the CDR3 is TGTGCCACCAGCAGAGATCCCGGGTTTGGCAATGAGCAGTTCTTC. It codes for CATSRDPGFGNEQFF. This rearrangement joins TRBV15 to TRBJ2-1; no firm D call. V was pared by 0 bases and J by 6 bases, with 12 bases between. This CDR3 region has 15 residues. Germline loops: CDR1 LNHNV, CDR2 YYDKDF (reference sequence).